Listed below are T cell receptor beta chains from one sample, sequenced in a study of T-cell reconstitution after alpha-beta-depleted transplantation in children. TCRdb reanalysed the PCR reads using MiXCR and keeps one entry per CDR3 protein. The table lists 350,000 to 450,000 distinct CDR3 sequences, 10% to 15% of them singletons. This sample comprised PBMCs, obtained from the stem cell graft. These receptors all come from a human donor who donated a stem cell graft to a child with Fanconi anemia. The CDR3 runs from the conserved cysteine through the conserved F or W. A D gene is named only where the DNA matches it firmly. For some rows the clone size is stated as once, few or many, or as a class when expanded; others skip it.

d_gene	abundance	j_gene	v_gene	CDR3aa	CDR3nt
NA	NA	TRBJ1-1	TRBV4-2	CASSQGRLGTEAFF	TGTGCCAGCAGCCAAGGGCGGCTAGGCACTGAAGCTTTCTTT
NA	few	TRBJ1-6	TRBV7-6	CASSLVADTDRSPLHF	TGTGCCAGCAGCTTAGTGGCAGACACCGATCGCTCACCCCTCCACTTT
NA	few	TRBJ1-5	TRBV11-2	CASSLAGKGQPQHF	TGTGCCAGCAGCTTAGCAGGGAAAGGACAGCCCCAGCATTTT
NA	NA	TRBJ2-1	TRBV7-9	CASSLVSGTYNEQFF	TGTGCCAGCAGCTTAGTTTCCGGGACATACAATGAGCAGTTCTTC
NA	NA	TRBJ2-3	TRBV18	CASSPGWGRTDTQYF	TGTGCCAGCTCCCCAGGATGGGGACGGACAGATACGCAGTATTTT
NA	NA	TRBJ2-6	TRBV20-1	CSARVWGSGANVLTF	TGCAGTGCTAGAGTATGGGGGTCTGGGGCCAACGTCCTGACTTTC
TRBD1	many	TRBJ2-3	TRBV7-9	CASSPPGQERDTQYF	TGTGCCAGCAGCCCACCGGGACAGGAAAGAGATACGCAGTATTTT
TRBD1	many	TRBJ1-1	TRBV5-6	CASSLARTGDTEAFF	TGTGCCAGCAGCTTGGCCCGGACAGGGGACACTGAAGCTTTCTTT
TRBD1	many	TRBJ2-1	TRBV27	CASSLRQGSHNEQFF	TGTGCCAGCAGTTTACGACAGGGGTCTCACAATGAGCAGTTCTTC
NA	NA	TRBJ2-3	TRBV29-1	CSGRAPGADTQYF	TGCAGCGGTCGGGCCCCTGGTGCAGATACGCAGTATTTT
NA	few	TRBJ1-6	TRBV7-2	CASSLLGENSPLHF	TGTGCCAGCAGCCTTTTGGGGGAAAATTCACCCCTCCACTTT
NA	many	TRBJ2-3	TRBV29-1	CSVRGPGSGGTDTQYF	TGCAGCGTTCGGGGGCCGGGGAGCGGGGGCACAGATACGCAGTATTTT
NA	NA	TRBJ2-5	TRBV28	CASSRIGGRETQYF	TGTGCCAGCAGCAGGATTGGGGGCCGGGAGACCCAGTACTTC
NA	NA	TRBJ2-7	TRBV27	CASSSLTPREQYF	TGTGCCAGCAGTTCCCTAACCCCCCGCGAGCAGTACTTC
TRBD2	many	TRBJ2-7	TRBV20-1	CSAPLAGGYEQYF	TGCAGTGCGCCCCTAGCGGGGGGCTACGAGCAGTACTTC
TRBD1	NA	TRBJ1-1	TRBV5-1	CASGGQGANTEAFF	TGCGCCAGCGGGGGACAGGGGGCGAACACTGAAGCTTTCTTT
NA	NA	TRBJ1-1	TRBV7-9	CASSRDSSTEAFF	TGTGCCAGCAGCCGGGACTCCAGCACTGAAGCTTTCTTT
NA	many	TRBJ2-2	TRBV6-5	CASQTGTGELFF	TGTGCCAGCCAGACAGGAACCGGGGAGCTGTTTTTT